The present TCR beta chain was sequenced within a study of long-term antiretroviral therapy in people with HIV. This clone occurred a few times. Its target is not known. This was the immunoSEQ v3.0 assay at survey level. The protocol was immunoSEQ multiplex PCR, while the TCRdb copy is restricted to in-frame clones and leaves out a portion. The table has tens of thousands of clones, 75% to 90% seen once. Findings and caveats of the study: Blood dating 2004 to 2017 may reflect older ART regimens. Pre-ART-expanded clones dominated the repertoire at all time points.

Specimens retained about 0.95-11 million cryopreserved PBMC preceding DNA extraction. Source: unsorted PBMCs, taken about 2.7 years after starting antiretroviral therapy. The receptor comes from a young man with HIV.

The CDR3 coding sequence is TGTGCCAGTACCGCGGACAGGGTTGCCGGGGAGCTGTTTTTT. It is translated as CASTADRVAGELFF. This sequence joins TRBV19 and TRBJ2-2; the match to TRBD1 covers 8 bases. This CDR3 comprises 14 residues. The V gene end was trimmed by 7 bases and the J gene end by 6 bases; junction bases not matched to a gene: 7. CDR1 LNHDA and CDR2 SQIVND come from the germline V gene (reference sequence).